Presented here are 2 T cell receptor beta chains from one specimen sequenced in a study of a mutant IDH1 vaccine in newly diagnosed glioma. Only in-frame clones appear in the TCRdb table, and some are missing; sequencing was by immunoSEQ multiplex PCR. The sample lists 55,000 to 65,000 clones; roughly 84% were seen once. Antigen specificity for these receptors is unknown. Regarding time point: week 35, safety follow-up. Each vaccine dose was 300 ug of mutant IDH1 20-mer peptide, with topical imiquimod. The material was PBMCs, obtained from a glioma patient whose treatment included an IDH1 peptide vaccine. The receptor source for this set is a young man with glioma.

This chain joins TRBV18 and TRBJ1-5, with 11 bases identical to TRBD1. The CDR3 length is 17 residues. V was pared by 6 bases and J by 1 base, with 8 bases of the junction left unmatched. Germline V lookup: CDR1 KGHSH, CDR2 LQKENI. CDR3 in amino acids: CASSHFGTGGSNQPQHF. The CDR3 DNA reads TGTGCCAGCTCCCACTTTGGGACAGGGGGGAGCAATCAGCCCCAGCATTTT.

This clone was counted only a few times. The V gene is TRBV4-2, the J gene TRBJ1-1; the D is unclear. V gave up 2 bases and J gave up 11 bases, with 15 bases separating them. The germline V gene encodes CDR1 LGHNA and CDR2 YNFKEQ. The CDR3 sequence is 13 residues long. CDR3 loop: CASSQPSPEKAFF. Here the CDR3 DNA reads TGTGCCAGCAGCCAACCGTCTCCTGAGAAGGCTTTCTTT.